Included here is one TCR beta chain sequence, with context. What it binds is not known. The ends were cut back, 3 bases at V and 3 bases at J, with 14 bases in the middle. The length of the CDR3 is 16 residues. Germline values: CDR1 SNHLY, CDR2 FYNNEI. PCR primers comprised 60 Vbeta and 13 Jbeta primers. Sequencing used immunoSEQ multiplex PCR; TCRdb keeps in-frame clones, though not all of them. The sample lists around 120,000 clones; around 74% were seen once. The sample belongs to a study of cytomegalovirus exposure and HLA in healthy donors. Points from the study as a whole: Analyzed later, most CMV-associated TCR beta chains appeared HLA-restricted. Many donors carried some public TCRs, although rarity characterized most TCR sequences.

This chain uses TRBV2 with TRBJ2-2; possible D gene TRBD1, 5 bases. Sequencing was carried out using PBMCs. The TCR sequence derives from a man aged 55 to 69 in good health and CMV-seropositive. The CDR3 nucleotides are TGTGCCAGCAGTGACTTGTTCAGGGTGGACACCGGGGAGCTGTTTTTT. Its protein product is CASSDLFRVDTGELFF. Full variable domain (remainder filled in from reference TRBV2 and TRBJ2-2): EPEVTQTPSHQVTQMGQEVILRCVPISNHLYFYWYRQILGQKVEFLVSFYNNEISEKSEIFDDQFSVERPDGSNFTLKIRSTKLEDSAMYFCASSDLFRVDTGELFFGEGSRLTVL.